The entry that follows covers one T cell receptor beta chain sequence. Antigen specificity is unknown. The source of the sample is a study of blood T cells in healthy people across ages. Findings of the study overall: Naive T cell percentage strongly correlated with TCR beta diversity. Diversity estimated from one million T cells was considered an underestimate.

A sample-barcoded 5' primer and a J-beta primer mix were used in a second PCR of roughly 7 to 11 cycles. CDR3-containing paired-end reads numbering at least 2.5 million came from each sample. TCRdb analysed the 5' RACE reads with MiXCR anew, one entry per CDR3 protein. The table lists 980,000 or so distinct CDR3 sequences, 45% to 50% of them singletons. This CDR3 has 15 residues. From germline, CDR1 is SGHVS and CDR2 FNYEAQ. V shed 0 bases, J shed 6 bases, and the junction held 7 bases outside the gene matches. The V and J genes are TRBV7-6 and TRBJ1-2; TRBD1 matches at 7 bases. This TCR was recovered from a young man in good health. Specimen: blood. CDR3 nucleotides: TGTGCCAGCAGCTTAGCGCCAGGGGGGTTTGATGGCTACACCTTC. It yields the protein CASSLAPGGFDGYTF.